These 5 T cell receptor beta chains were sequenced from one sample in a study of cytomegalovirus exposure and HLA in healthy donors. The PCR ran on 60 Vbeta and 13 Jbeta primers. Measured with immunoSEQ multiplex PCR; TCRdb has only the in-frame clones, and not every one. The sample includes just over 150,000 clones, approximately 79% of them seen just once. The sample comprised PBMCs. These receptors were obtained from a woman aged 45-59 years in good health and CMV-seropositive.

The gene calls are TRBV7-9 and TRBJ2-1, with D tentatively TRBD2 (6 bases). The CDR3 is 13 residues long. The V end lost 2 bases, the J end lost 7 bases, and 9 bases lay between the germline ends. The germline V gene encodes CDR1 SEHNR and CDR2 FQNEAQ (reference sequence). CDR3 bases: TGTGCCAGCAGCTTATACGCGGGGAATGAGCAGTTCTTC. Translating gives CASSLYAGNEQFF.

The chain uses TRBV19 and TRBJ1-1, with 10 nucleotides matching TRBD1. The CDR3 is 13 residues long. Germline CDR1 reads LNHDA; CDR2 reads SQIVND (reference sequence). Trimming cost V 10 bases and J 1 base; bases outside gene matches: 3. CDR3 coding DNA: TGTGCCACCGACAGGGGGCAGAACACTGAAGCTTTCTTT. Protein product: CATDRGQNTEAFF.

The V and J genes are TRBV5-1 and TRBJ2-7, with 8 bases that match TRBD1. J gave up 8 bases and V 4 bases, and 2 bases lay outside the gene matches. The germline gives CDR1 SGHRS, CDR2 YFSETQ. CDR3 size: 11 residues. Here the CDR3 reads CASSGQGKQYF. The CDR3 DNA reads as TGCGCCAGCAGCGGACAGGGAAAGCAGTACTTC.

This rearrangement joins TRBV30 to TRBJ1-2, with TRBD1 identical over 9 bases. This CDR3 is built from 13 residues. The trim removed 7 bases at V and 6 bases at J, leaving 9 bases unmatched. Germline CDR1 and CDR2: GTSNPN and SVGIG (reference sequence). CDR3 protein: CALQGAVADGYTF. CDR3 nucleotide sequence: TGTGCCTTACAGGGGGCAGTGGCGGATGGCTACACCTTC.

The chain carries TRBV25-1 and TRBJ1-5; D is unclear. V lost 4 bases and J 0 bases, leaving 7 bases between the germline ends. Germline-derived CDR1 and CDR2 are MGHDK and SYGVNS. CDR3 length: 14 residues. This CDR3 reads CASSVAVSNQPQHF. The CDR3, as DNA: TGTGCCAGCAGTGTGGCAGTTAGCAATCAGCCCCAGCATTTT.